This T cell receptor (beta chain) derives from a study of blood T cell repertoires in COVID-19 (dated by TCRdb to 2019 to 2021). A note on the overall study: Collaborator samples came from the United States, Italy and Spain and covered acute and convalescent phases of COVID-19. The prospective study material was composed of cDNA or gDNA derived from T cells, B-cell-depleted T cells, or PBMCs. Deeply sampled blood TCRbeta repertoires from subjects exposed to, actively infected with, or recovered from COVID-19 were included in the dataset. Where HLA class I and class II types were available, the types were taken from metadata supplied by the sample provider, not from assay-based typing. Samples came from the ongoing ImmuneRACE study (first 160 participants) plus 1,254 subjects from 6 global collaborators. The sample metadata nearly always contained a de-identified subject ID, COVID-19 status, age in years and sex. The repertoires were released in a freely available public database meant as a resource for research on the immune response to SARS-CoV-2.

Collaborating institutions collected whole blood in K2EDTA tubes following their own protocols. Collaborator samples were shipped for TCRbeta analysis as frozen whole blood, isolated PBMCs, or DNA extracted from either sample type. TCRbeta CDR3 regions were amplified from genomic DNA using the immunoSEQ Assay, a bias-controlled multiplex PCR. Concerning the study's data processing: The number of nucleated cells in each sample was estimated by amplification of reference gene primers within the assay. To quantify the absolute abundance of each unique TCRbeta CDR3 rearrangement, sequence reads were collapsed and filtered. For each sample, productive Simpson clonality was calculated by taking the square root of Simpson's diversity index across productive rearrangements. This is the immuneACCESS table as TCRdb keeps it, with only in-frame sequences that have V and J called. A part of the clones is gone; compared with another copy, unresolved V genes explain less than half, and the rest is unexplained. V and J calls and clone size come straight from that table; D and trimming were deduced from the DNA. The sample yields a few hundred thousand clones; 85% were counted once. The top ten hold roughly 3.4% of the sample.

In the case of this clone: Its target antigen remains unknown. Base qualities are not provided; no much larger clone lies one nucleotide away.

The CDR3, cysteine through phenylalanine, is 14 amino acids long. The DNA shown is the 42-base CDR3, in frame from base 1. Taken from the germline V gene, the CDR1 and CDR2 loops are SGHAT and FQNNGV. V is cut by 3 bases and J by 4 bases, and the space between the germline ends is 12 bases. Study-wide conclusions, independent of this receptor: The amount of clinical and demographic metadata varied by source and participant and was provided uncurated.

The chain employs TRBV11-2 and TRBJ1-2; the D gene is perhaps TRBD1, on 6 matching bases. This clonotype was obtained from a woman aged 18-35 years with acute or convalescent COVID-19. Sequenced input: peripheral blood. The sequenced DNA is TGTGCCAGCAGCTTTTCAGGGGCTGGCTATGGCTACACCTTC. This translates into CASSFSGAGYGYTF.